Listed below are T cell receptor beta chains from one sample, sequenced in a study of shared T cell receptors in the human thymus. This table comes from immunoSEQ multiplex PCR, and its TCRdb copy is limited to in-frame clones, with some not included. This table holds 500,000 to 850,000 clones, 87% found once. The same sample was also studied in work on human thymus T cells.

The specimen was thymocytes. The receptors come from a boy younger than two with a congenital heart defect. Each CDR3 is given with its conserved first and last residue. A D gene is named only where the DNA matches it firmly. Rows may omit the clone size; those that give it use once, few, many or a size class.

V gene	J gene	clone size	D gene	CDR3 DNA	CDR3 protein
TRBV21-1	TRBJ2-4	few	NA	TGTGCCACCCAGGGGAAGGCCAAAAACATTCAGTACTTC	CATQGKAKNIQYF
TRBV27	TRBJ2-7	NA	TRBD2	TGTGCCAGCAGCGGGACTAGCGGGCTCTTTGGAGAGCAGTACTTC	CASSGTSGLFGEQYF
TRBV28	TRBJ2-7	NA	TRBD2	TGTGCCAGCAGTTTACTAGGACTAGCGGGAGGGCCACCCTACGAGCAGTACTTC	CASSLLGLAGGPPYEQYF
TRBV14	TRBJ2-2	NA	NA	TGTGCCAGCAGCCAAGAGGGGGGGGCCGCTAACACCGGGGAGCTGTTTTTT	CASSQEGGAANTGELFF
TRBV28	TRBJ1-3	NA	NA	TGTGCCAGCAGTTCCAGGGACTCTGGAAACACCATATATTTT	CASSSRDSGNTIYF
TRBV7-9	TRBJ1-4	once	NA	TGTGCCAGCAGCACACAACAGGCGGCTAATGAAAAACTGTTTTTT	CASSTQQAANEKLFF
TRBV2	TRBJ2-1	NA	TRBD2	TGTGCCAGCAGTGAGGATAGCGGGAGGGCAAAGAATGAGCAGTTCTTC	CASSEDSGRAKNEQFF
TRBV15	TRBJ2-1	NA	NA	TGTGCCTCGGGCGGGATAGGGTCCTACAATGAGCAGTTCTTC	CASGGIGSYNEQFF
TRBV28	TRBJ2-7	once	NA	TGTGCCAGCAGTCCGACTAGAAGCTCCTACGAGCAGTACTTC	CASSPTRSSYEQYF
TRBV4-2	TRBJ1-6	NA	NA	TGTGCCAGCAGCCAAGATGGTCGGAGGCCTGAAGTGTATAATTCCCCCCTCCACTTT	CASSQDGRRPEVYNSPLHF
TRBV9	TRBJ2-5	NA	TRBD1	TGTGCCAGCAGCGTAAGGACAGGGGCTGGGGTCCAAGAGACCCAGTACTTC	CASSVRTGAGVQETQYF
TRBV14	TRBJ2-1	NA	TRBD2	TGTGCCAGCAGCCTTCGTAAGACTAGCAGTGAGCAGTTCTTC	CASSLRKTSSEQFF
TRBV18	TRBJ1-5	NA	NA	TGTGCCAGCTCACCACCGCGGCACCTCAATCAGCCCCAGCATTTT	CASSPPRHLNQPQHF
TRBV10-3	TRBJ1-1	NA	NA	TGTGCCATCAGTGAGGAGGCTACGAACACTGAAGCTTTCTTT	CAISEEATNTEAFF
TRBV9	TRBJ2-3	NA	TRBD2	TGTGCCAGCAGCGTGATGACTAGCGGGAGGACGACAGATACGCAGTATTTT	CASSVMTSGRTTDTQYF
TRBV4-3	TRBJ2-5	NA	TRBD2	TGCGCCAGCAGCCAAGACCCTAGCGGGGGGGCAGAGACCCAGTACTTC	CASSQDPSGGAETQYF
TRBV5-1	TRBJ2-3	NA	NA	TGCGCCAGCAGCTTGACAGGGCTCGATACGCAGTATTTT	CASSLTGLDTQYF
TRBV5-6	TRBJ2-1	NA	TRBD1	TGTGCCAGCAGCATCCGGGACAGGAACAATGAGCAGTTCTTC	CASSIRDRNNEQFF
TRBV27	TRBJ2-1	NA	NA	TGTGCCAGCAGTTTTAAGGCGGGACGCTCCTACAATGAGCAGTTCTTC	CASSFKAGRSYNEQFF
TRBV10-1	TRBJ2-1	NA	NA	TGCGCCAGCCCCAGGGCTACCTACAATGAGCAGTTCTTC	CASPRATYNEQFF
TRBV5-1	TRBJ2-3	NA	TRBD2	TGCGCCAGCAGCCTGTCTAGCGGGAATACAGATACGCAGTATTTT	CASSLSSGNTDTQYF
TRBV7-9	TRBJ2-3	NA	TRBD2	TGTGCCAGCAGCTCGGGACTAGCGGGGAGCACAGATACGCAGTATTTT	CASSSGLAGSTDTQYF
TRBV7-9	TRBJ2-7	NA	TRBD2	TGTGCCAGCAGCACGGGGACTAGCGGGAGAACGTACGAGCAGTACTTC	CASSTGTSGRTYEQYF
TRBV13	TRBJ1-1	NA	TRBD1	TGTGCCAGCAGCTTAAAGGGGGCAGGGGACACTGAAGCTTTCTTT	CASSLKGAGDTEAFF